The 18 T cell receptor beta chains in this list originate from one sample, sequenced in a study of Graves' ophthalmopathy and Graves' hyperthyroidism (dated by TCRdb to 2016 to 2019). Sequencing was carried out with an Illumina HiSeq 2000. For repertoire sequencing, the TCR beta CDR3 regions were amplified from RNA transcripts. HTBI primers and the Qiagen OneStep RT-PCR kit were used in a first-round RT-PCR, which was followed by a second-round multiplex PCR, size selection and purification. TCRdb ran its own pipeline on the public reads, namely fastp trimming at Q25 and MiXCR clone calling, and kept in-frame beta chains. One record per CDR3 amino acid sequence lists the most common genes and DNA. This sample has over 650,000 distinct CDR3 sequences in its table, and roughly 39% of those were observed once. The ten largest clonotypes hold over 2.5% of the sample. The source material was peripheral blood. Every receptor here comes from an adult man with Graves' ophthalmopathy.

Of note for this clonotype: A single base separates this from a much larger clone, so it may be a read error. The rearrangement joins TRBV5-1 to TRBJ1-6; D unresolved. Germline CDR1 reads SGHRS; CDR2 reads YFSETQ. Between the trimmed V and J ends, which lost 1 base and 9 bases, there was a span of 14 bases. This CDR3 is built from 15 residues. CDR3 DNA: TGCGCCAGCAGCTTGTCACGGTCGCAGAGTTCACCCCTCCACTTT. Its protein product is CASSLSRSQSSPLHF.

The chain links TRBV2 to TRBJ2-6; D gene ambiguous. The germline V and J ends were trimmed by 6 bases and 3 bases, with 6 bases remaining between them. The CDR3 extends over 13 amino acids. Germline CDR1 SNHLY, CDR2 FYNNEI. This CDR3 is CASRFDGANVLTF. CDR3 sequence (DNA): TGTGCCAGCAGGTTTGATGGGGCCAACGTCCTGACTTTC.

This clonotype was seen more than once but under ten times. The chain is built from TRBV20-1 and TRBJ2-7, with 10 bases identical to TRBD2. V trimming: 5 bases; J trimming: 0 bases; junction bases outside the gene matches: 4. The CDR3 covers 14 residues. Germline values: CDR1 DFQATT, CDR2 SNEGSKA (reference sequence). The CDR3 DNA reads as TGCAGTGCTCTAACTAGCGGGATCTCCTACGAGCAGTACTTC. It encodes CSALTSGISYEQYF.

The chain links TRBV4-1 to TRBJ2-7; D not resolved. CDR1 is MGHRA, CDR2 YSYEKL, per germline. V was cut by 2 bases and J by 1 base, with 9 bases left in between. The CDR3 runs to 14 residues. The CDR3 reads CASSQLSVSYEQYF. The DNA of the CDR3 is TGCGCCAGCAGCCAACTCAGCGTTTCCTACGAGCAGTACTTC.

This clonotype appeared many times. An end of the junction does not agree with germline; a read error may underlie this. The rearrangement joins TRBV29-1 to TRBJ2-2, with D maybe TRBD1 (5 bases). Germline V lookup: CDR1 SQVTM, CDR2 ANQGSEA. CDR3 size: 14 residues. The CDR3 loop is CSVQEAGLSGELFF. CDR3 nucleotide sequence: TGCAGCGTTCAAGAGGCAGGGCTGAGCGGGGAGCTGTTTTTT.

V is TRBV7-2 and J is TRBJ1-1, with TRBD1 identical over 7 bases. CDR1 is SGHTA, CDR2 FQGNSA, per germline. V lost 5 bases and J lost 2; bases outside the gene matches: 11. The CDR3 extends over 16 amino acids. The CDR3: CASSPYRQGDNTEAFF. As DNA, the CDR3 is TGTGCCAGCAGCCCATACCGACAGGGTGACAACACTGAAGCTTTCTTT. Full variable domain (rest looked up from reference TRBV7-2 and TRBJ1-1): GAGVSQSPSNKVTEKGKDVELRCDPISGHTALYWYRQSLGQGLEFLIYFQGNSAPDKSGLPSDRFSAERTGGSVSTLTIQRTQQEDSAVYLCASSPYRQGDNTEAFFGQGTRLTVV.

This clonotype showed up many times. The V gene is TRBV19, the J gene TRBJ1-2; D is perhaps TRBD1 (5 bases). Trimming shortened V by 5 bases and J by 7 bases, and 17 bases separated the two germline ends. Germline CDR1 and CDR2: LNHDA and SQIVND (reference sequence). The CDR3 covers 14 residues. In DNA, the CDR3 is TGTGCCAGTAGTCCCCGGGGGGGGATTGGTGGCTACACCTTC. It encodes CASSPRGGIGGYTF.

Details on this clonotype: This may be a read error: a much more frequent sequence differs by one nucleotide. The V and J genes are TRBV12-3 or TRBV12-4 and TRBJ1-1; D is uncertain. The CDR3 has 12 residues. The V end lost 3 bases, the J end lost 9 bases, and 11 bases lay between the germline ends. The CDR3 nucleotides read TGTGCCAGCAGTTTTATCCGCGCTAAAGCTTTCTTT. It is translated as CASSFIRAKAFF.

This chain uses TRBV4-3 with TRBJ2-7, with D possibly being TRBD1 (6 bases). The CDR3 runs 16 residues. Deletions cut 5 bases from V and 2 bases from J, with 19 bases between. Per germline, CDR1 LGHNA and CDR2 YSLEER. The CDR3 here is CASSLKPGQVAYEQYF. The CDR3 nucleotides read TGCGCCAGCAGCTTGAAGCCGGGACAAGTCGCCTACGAGCAGTACTTC.

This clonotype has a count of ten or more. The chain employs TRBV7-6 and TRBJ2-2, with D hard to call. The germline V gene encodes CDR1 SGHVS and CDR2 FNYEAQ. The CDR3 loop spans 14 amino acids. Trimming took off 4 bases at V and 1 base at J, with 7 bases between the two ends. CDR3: CASSSSENTGELFF. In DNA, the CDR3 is TGTGCCAGCAGCTCCAGCGAGAACACCGGGGAGCTGTTTTTT.

The CDR3 reads CSVEDLPGTLYEHF. The CDR3 DNA reads TGCAGCGTTGAGGATCTACCGGGGACTCTGTACGAGCATTTT. The V call is TRBV29-1, the J call TRBJ1-5; weak D call: TRBD1 (5 bases). This CDR3 comprises 14 residues. V was clipped by 3 bases and J by 14 bases, with 23 bases between them. Germline-derived CDR1 and CDR2 are SQVTM and ANQGSEA. Using reference TRBV29-1 and TRBJ1-5 for the parts outside the CDR3, the full variable domain is SAVISQKPSRDICQRGTSLTIQCQVDSQVTMMFWYRQQPGQSLTLIATANQGSEATYESGFVIDKFPISRPNLTFSTLTVSNMSPEDSSIYLCSVEDLPGTLYEHFGDGTRLSIL.

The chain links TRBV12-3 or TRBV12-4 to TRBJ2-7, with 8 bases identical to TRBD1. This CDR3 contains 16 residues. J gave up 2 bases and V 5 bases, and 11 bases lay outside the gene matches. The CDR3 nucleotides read TGTGCCAGCAGTGCTGGACAGGGACGGGGAGCCTACGAGCAGTACTTC. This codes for CASSAGQGRGAYEQYF.

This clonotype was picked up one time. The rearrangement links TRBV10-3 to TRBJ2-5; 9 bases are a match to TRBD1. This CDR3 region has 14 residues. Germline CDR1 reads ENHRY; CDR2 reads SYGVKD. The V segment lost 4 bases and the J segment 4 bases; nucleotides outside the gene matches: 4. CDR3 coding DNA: TGTGCCATCAGTGGGGGGACAGGGTCAGAGACCCAGTACTTC. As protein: CAISGGTGSETQYF.

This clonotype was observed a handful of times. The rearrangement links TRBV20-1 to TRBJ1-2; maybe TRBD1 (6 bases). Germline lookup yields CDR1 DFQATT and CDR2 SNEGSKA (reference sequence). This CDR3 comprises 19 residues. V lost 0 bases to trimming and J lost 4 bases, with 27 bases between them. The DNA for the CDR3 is TGCAGTGCTAGAGATCCCCTACCACAGGGAAGGGAGGAGAGCTATGGCTACACCTTC. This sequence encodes CSARDPLPQGREESYGYTF.

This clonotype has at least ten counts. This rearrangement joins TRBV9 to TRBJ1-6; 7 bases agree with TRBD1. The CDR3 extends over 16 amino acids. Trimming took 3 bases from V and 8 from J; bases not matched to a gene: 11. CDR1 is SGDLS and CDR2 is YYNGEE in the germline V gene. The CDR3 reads CASSASGTAGDSPLHF. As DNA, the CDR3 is TGTGCCAGCAGCGCTTCCGGGACAGCGGGCGATTCACCCCTCCACTTT.

CDR3 nucleotides: TGTGCCACCAGCGGCAGCCATTGGTTTGGCTACACCTTC. It encodes CATSGSHWFGYTF. The genes are TRBV15 and TRBJ1-2; D gene unclear. V lost 5 bases, J lost 7 bases, and 14 bases lay in between. The CDR3 loop spans 13 amino acids. The germline V gene encodes CDR1 LNHNV and CDR2 YYDKDF (reference sequence).

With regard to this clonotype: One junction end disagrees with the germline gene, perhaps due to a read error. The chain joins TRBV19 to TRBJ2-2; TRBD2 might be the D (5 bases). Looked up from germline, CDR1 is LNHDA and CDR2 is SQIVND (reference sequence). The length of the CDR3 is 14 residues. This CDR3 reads CASSIRPNTGELVF. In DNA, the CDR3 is TGTGCCAGTAGTATCAGACCAAACACCGGGGAGCTGGTTTTT. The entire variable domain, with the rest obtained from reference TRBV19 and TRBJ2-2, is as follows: DGGITQSPKYLFRKEGQNVTLSCEQNLNHDAMYWYRQDPGQGLRLIYYSQIVNDFQKGDIAEGYSVSREKKESFPLTVTSAQKNPTAFYLCASSIRPNTGELVFGEGSRLTVL.

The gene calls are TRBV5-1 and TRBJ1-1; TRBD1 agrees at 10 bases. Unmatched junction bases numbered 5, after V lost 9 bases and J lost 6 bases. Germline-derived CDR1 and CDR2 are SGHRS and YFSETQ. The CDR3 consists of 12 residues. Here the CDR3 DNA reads TGCGCCACCTCCGGGACAGGGGCTGAAGCTTTCTTT. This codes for CATSGTGAEAFF.